The 2 T cell receptor beta chains presented below share a single source sample, sequenced in a study of blood T cells in healthy people across ages. A sample-barcoded 5' primer and a J-beta primer mix were used in a second PCR of roughly 6 to 12 cycles. TCRdb re-derived calls from the 5' RACE reads in MiXCR, one entry per CDR3 protein. The top ten clones hold 15% to 20% of a sample with just over 1 million distinct CDR3 sequences, around 45% of them seen once. The sequenced sample consisted of blood. The receptors were sampled from a woman in her fifties or sixties in good health.

The J gene is TRBJ2-5, the V gene TRBV20-1, with D perhaps TRBD2 (5 bases). The CDR3 contains 12 residues. Deletions cut 6 bases from V and 3 bases from J, with 11 bases between. The germline V gene has CDR1 DFQATT and CDR2 SNEGSKA (reference sequence). CDR3: CSAGEAKETQYF. CDR3 bases: TGCAGTGCCGGGGAAGCGAAAGAGACCCAGTACTTC.

This clonotype showed up just a few times. CDR3 protein: CASSQDGGAQRDGYTF. The CDR3 DNA reads TGCGCCAGCAGCCAAGATGGTGGAGCTCAAAGGGACGGCTACACCTTC. The chain recombines TRBV4-3 with TRBJ1-2; a weak D match, TRBD1 (5 bases). Looked up from germline, CDR1 is LGHNA and CDR2 is YSLEER. Trimming stripped 0 bases from V and 8 bases from J, with 19 bases between. This CDR3 is built from 16 residues.